This entry lists 24 T cell receptor beta chains sequenced from one sample in a study of spatial heterogeneity in lung cancer. Time point indicated: sample taken at primary tumor resection. Findings of the study overall: Mutation tallies in tumors tracked expanded intratumoral alpha and beta TCR counts.

TCRdb reanalysed the 5' RACE reads using MiXCR and keeps one entry per CDR3 protein. Among 10,000 or so distinct CDR3 sequences listed, 8.7% were seen once. No cognate antigen is known for these TCRs. The material was lung tumor tissue, obtained at surgery. The receptors were gathered from a female donor with early-stage non-small cell lung cancer.

The chain couples TRBV20-1 to TRBJ1-1; tentative D call: TRBD1 (5 bases). Trimming pared 4 bases from V and 3 bases from J, leaving 12 bases between. This CDR3 has 13 residues. Germline assignment: CDR1 DFQATT and CDR2 SNEGSKA (reference sequence). CDR3 region: CSAIEKGHTEAFF. CDR3 in DNA: TGCAGTGCTATCGAAAAGGGACACACTGAAGCTTTCTTT.

This clonotype was found many times. V gene TRBV28 combines with J gene TRBJ1-3; no firm D call. V lost 6 bases to trimming and J lost 4 bases, with 22 bases between them. Germline CDR1 MDHEN, CDR2 SYDVKM. The CDR3 has 17 amino acids. CDR3 in amino acids: CASSLSLVSGSGNTIYF. CDR3 nucleotide sequence: TGTGCCAGCAGCCTCTCCCTCGTGTCTGGGTCAGGAAACACCATATATTTT. The variable domain in full, with the rest retrieved from reference TRBV28 and TRBJ1-3, is DVKVTQSSRYLVKRTGEKVFLECVQDMDHENMFWYRQDPGLGLRLIYFSYDVKMKEKGDIPEGYSVSREKKERFSLILESASTNQTSMYLCASSLSLVSGSGNTIYFGEGSWLTVV.

This clonotype showed up many times. This chain links TRBV6-5 with TRBJ1-3; 9 bases align to TRBD1. V shed 6 bases and J 3 bases; nucleotides not matched to a gene: 9. This CDR3 contains 16 residues. CDR1 is MNHEY and CDR2 is SVGAGI in the germline V gene. Written as DNA, the CDR3 is TGTGCCAGCAGGGGTACAGGGGGCGGTGGTGGAAACACCATATATTTT. Translation gives CASRGTGGGGGNTIYF.

Relative to its sample, this clonotype is medium-sized. This rearrangement joins TRBV5-1 to TRBJ1-1; no definite D call. The CDR3 runs 15 residues. Per the germline V gene, CDR1 is SGHRS and CDR2 is YFSETQ. V was shortened by 0 bases and J by 4 bases, with 13 bases between the two germline ends. CDR3 loop: CASSLDLGSGTEAFF. CDR3 bases: TGCGCCAGCAGCTTGGATTTGGGGTCGGGCACTGAAGCTTTCTTT. The full variable domain, rest sourced from reference TRBV5-1 and TRBJ1-1, is KAGVTQTPRYLIKTRGQQVTLSCSPISGHRSVSWYQQTPGQGLQFLFEYFSETQRNKGNFPGRFSGRQFSNSRSEMNVSTLELGDSALYLCASSLDLGSGTEAFFGQGTRLTVV.

The V and J genes are TRBV12-3 or TRBV12-4 and TRBJ2-1; 9 bases match TRBD1. The CDR3 consists of 15 residues. V was clipped by 6 bases and J by 5 bases; unmatched bases: 8. The CDR3 spells CASRRGQGTNNEQFF. CDR3 bases: TGTGCCAGCAGGCGCGGACAGGGGACCAACAATGAGCAGTTCTTC.

This clonotype was seen only a few times. The chain combines TRBV28 with TRBJ1-1; TRBD1 might be the D (6 bases). Trimming removed 4 bases from V and 0 bases from J, with 12 bases in between. CDR3 size: 15 residues. CDR1 and CDR2 from the germline V gene are MDHEN and SYDVKM. This CDR3 is CASSSQQGLNTEAFF. CDR3 in DNA: TGTGCCAGCAGTTCACAACAGGGATTGAACACTGAAGCTTTCTTT.

This clonotype is medium-sized (0.01 to 0.1%) by share. The CDR3: CASSGKVWRGYTF. DNA for the CDR3: TGTGCCAGCAGCGGCAAGGTGTGGCGTGGCTACACCTTC. The chain links TRBV5-6 to TRBJ1-2; D unresolved. The CDR3 consists of 13 residues. The V end lost 4 bases, the J end lost 7 bases, and 14 bases lay between the germline ends. Germline CDR1 is SGHDT and CDR2 is YYEEEE.

The genes are TRBV6-2 or TRBV6-3 and TRBJ1-1, with unresolved D. The length of the CDR3 is 15 residues. V gave up 6 bases and J gave up 5 bases, with 19 bases separating them. Germline loops: CDR1 MNHEY, CDR2 SVGEGT. CDR3 nucleotide sequence: TGTGCCAGCAGCCAGTCACCCCATGTAGGGACTGAAGCTTTCTTT. It is translated as CASSQSPHVGTEAFF.

Many counts were recorded for this clonotype. This chain uses TRBV6-5 with TRBJ1-1, with D maybe TRBD1 (6 bases). Trimming took off 4 bases at V and 0 bases at J, with 9 bases between the two ends. There are 14 residues in the CDR3. From germline, CDR1 is MNHEY and CDR2 SVGAGI. CDR3 bases: TGTGCCAGCAGTTCGGACAGTCTGAACACTGAAGCTTTCTTT. Translated: CASSSDSLNTEAFF.

This clonotype was observed a few times. J is TRBJ2-7 and V is TRBV18; 8 bases match TRBD1. CDR1 KGHSH and CDR2 LQKENI come from the germline V gene. V gave up 6 bases and J gave up 1 base; unmatched junction bases: 8. This CDR3 is built from 15 residues. This chain's CDR3 is CASSQDRDGSYEQYF. The CDR3 DNA sequence: TGTGCCAGCTCCCAGGACAGGGATGGGTCCTACGAGCAGTACTTC.

Relative to its sample, this clonotype is medium-sized. The chain links TRBV3-1 to TRBJ2-5; D ambiguous. Trimming left V 3 bases short and J 2 bases short, with 4 bases between. The CDR3 sequence is 12 residues long. Germline CDR1 LGHDT, CDR2 YNNKEL (reference sequence). In DNA form, the CDR3 reads TGTGCCAGCAGCCAGGGGCAAGAGACCCAGTACTTC. As protein: CASSQGQETQYF.

The table lists this clonotype with many counts. The germline gene is not matched at one end of the junction; a read error may be the cause. The chain carries TRBV7-9 and TRBJ1-6, with 10 bases that match TRBD1. Germline V CDR1 and CDR2: SEHNR, FQNEAQ (reference sequence). The CDR3 is made up of 16 amino acids. The CDR3 sequence: CASSQRQGARNSPPHF. The CDR3 DNA is TGTGCCAGCAGCCAACGACAGGGGGCGCGAAATTCACCCCCCCATTTT.

By share, this clonotype counts as medium-sized. This sequence joins TRBV7-3 and TRBJ2-7; D may be TRBD1 or TRBD2 (5 bases each). This CDR3 contains 13 residues. V lost 5 bases and J 5 bases, leaving 13 bases between the germline ends. Per germline, CDR1 SGHTA and CDR2 FQGTGA. The CDR3 coding sequence is TGTGCCAGCAGCCCCGGGACCATGCACGAGCAGTACTTC. This translates into CASSPGTMHEQYF.

This clonotype was seen only a few times. The CDR3 spells CSARRGGRNEQYF. The CDR3 region has the DNA TGCAGTGCTAGACGAGGGGGCCGGAACGAGCAGTACTTC. This chain connects TRBV20-1 to TRBJ2-7; TRBD1 matches at 7 bases. The germline V gene has CDR1 DFQATT and CDR2 SNEGSKA (reference sequence). This CDR3 is built from 13 residues. V dropped 2 bases and J dropped 5; count of bases not matched to a gene: 6.

In this sample, this clonotype turned up a few times. The chain employs TRBV10-3 and TRBJ2-7; 10 nucleotides agree with TRBD1. Germline CDR1 and CDR2: ENHRY and SYGVKD. CDR3 length: 15 amino acids. The ends lost 4 bases at V and 0 bases at J; junction bases unmatched: 3. The CDR3 loop is CAISVGDRGSYEQYF. CDR3 in DNA: TGTGCCATCAGTGTGGGGGACAGGGGCTCCTACGAGCAGTACTTC.

This clonotype was detected ten times or more. The gene calls are TRBV30 and TRBJ1-5; 8 positions agree with TRBD1. V was clipped by 2 bases and J by 4 bases; unmatched bases: 4. The CDR3 runs to 14 residues. CDR1 GTSNPN and CDR2 SVGIG come from the germline V gene (reference sequence). In DNA form, the CDR3 reads TGTGCCTGGAGTCCCAGGACAGGGAATCAGCCCCAGCATTTT. As protein: CAWSPRTGNQPQHF.

This clonotype was detected once. It may be a read error: a sequence one base away is much more abundant. It is likely a read error, because the conserved phenylalanine at the end of the CDR3 is missing. The chain recombines TRBV30 with TRBJ2-4; D not certain. The V end was cut by 5 bases, the J end by 3 bases, with 5 bases between. Germline CDR1 and CDR2: GTSNPN and SVGIG (reference sequence). The CDR3 runs to 11 residues. The CDR3 loop is CAWDIKNIQYL. CDR3 in DNA: TGTGCCTGGGACATCAAAAACATTCAGTACCTC.

This clonotype was seen ten or more times. The chain employs TRBV2 and TRBJ2-1; 11 bases fit TRBD2. V was clipped by 5 bases and J by 9 bases; unmatched bases: 6. CDR3 length equals 14 residues. The germline V gene has CDR1 SNHLY and CDR2 FYNNEI. DNA of the CDR3: TGTGCCAGCAGTAGCCTAGCGGGGGGAAGTGAGCAGTTCTTC. Its translation: CASSSLAGGSEQFF.

This clonotype appeared a few times. The chain carries TRBV5-6 and TRBJ1-5, with TRBD1 identical over 10 bases. The CDR3 covers 15 residues. Trimming took 0 bases from V and 9 from J; bases not matched to a gene: 6. The germline V gene has CDR1 SGHDT and CDR2 YYEEEE. CDR3 protein: CASSLAGTGAGPQHF. CDR3 in DNA: TGTGCCAGCAGCTTGGCCGGGACAGGGGCCGGGCCCCAGCATTTT.

In its sample, this clonotype ranks as medium-sized. The V gene is TRBV20-1, the J gene TRBJ1-6, with D possibly being TRBD1 (5 bases). The CDR3 consists of 15 residues. V lost 2 bases to trimming and J lost 9 bases, with 17 bases between them. Germline assignment: CDR1 DFQATT and CDR2 SNEGSKA (reference sequence). CDR3 sequence: CSARIPGHSRSPLHF. CDR3 DNA: TGCAGTGCTAGAATCCCCGGACATAGCCGTTCACCCCTCCACTTT.

This clonotype has ten or more counts. This sequence joins TRBV11-2 and TRBJ2-1, with TRBD2 matching 9 bases. The CDR3 loop spans 17 amino acids. Germline trimming cut 0 bases from V and 7 bases from J; bases unmatched to any gene: 10. Germline V gene lookup returns CDR1 SGHAT and CDR2 FQNNGV. The CDR3 DNA is TGTGCCAGCAGCTTAGAGGGTAGCGGGGGATCTGGGAATGAGCAGTTCTTC. Protein product: CASSLEGSGGSGNEQFF.

This chain connects TRBV7-2 to TRBJ1-5, with a weak D call TRBD1 (6 bases). Germline CDR1 SGHTA, CDR2 FQGNSA. The CDR3 covers 14 residues. The V and J ends lost 8 bases and 7 bases respectively, with 18 bases between them. Here the CDR3 DNA reads TGTGCCAGCCGCCCAGGGACAAATCAACAGCCCCAGCATTTT. Its translation is CASRPGTNQQPQHF.

This clonotype was counted a few times. The J gene is TRBJ2-5, the V gene TRBV20-1; 7 bases map to TRBD1. Germline CDR1 and CDR2: DFQATT and SNEGSKA (reference sequence). The CDR3 contains 17 residues. V trimming: 5 bases; J trimming: 2 bases; junction bases outside the gene matches: 17. This chain's CDR3 is CSAASPLIRQGQETQYF. The CDR3 nucleotides are TGCAGTGCTGCATCGCCACTGATTCGACAGGGACAAGAGACCCAGTACTTC.

This clonotype was picked up a small number of times. The rearrangement links TRBV11-2 to TRBJ1-2; the D gene is possibly TRBD1 (5 bases). CDR3 length equals 12 residues. Germline values: CDR1 SGHAT, CDR2 FQNNGV. V was cut by 5 bases and J by 8 bases, with 12 bases left in between. Here the CDR3 reads CASSRKGSGYTF. CDR3 sequence (DNA): TGTGCCAGCAGCCGAAAGGGGAGCGGCTACACCTTC.